This T cell receptor (beta chain) was observed in a study of beta chain features in type 1 diabetes (dated by TCRdb to between 2017 and 2018). Context from the whole study: Mean age, gender distribution, total cell number and subset yield were not different between patients and healthy donors. A total of some 100,000,000 sorted cells were examined across all samples, and the number of cells per subset was strongly correlated with RNA yield. The study compared TCRB repertoires of sorted circulating CD4+ T cell subsets between recently diagnosed type 1 diabetes patients and matched healthy donors. Naive and central memory subsets were obtained from all 28 donors, but regulatory and stem cell-like memory subsets were isolated from only 8 patients and 8 healthy donors. Broad study findings and their caveats: Shorter templates might have been favored by PCR, but patient and control samples were amplified and corrected together, so both groups would have been affected equally by any skew. In all four CD4+ subsets, TCRB CDR3 length was moderately but significantly shorter in type 1 diabetes patients. Patients with type 1 diabetes made fewer insertions and deleted more nucleotides at VDJ recombination sites, implying thymic rearrangement abnormalities. The naive, central memory and regulatory TCRB repertoires appeared to resemble one another more closely among patients than among healthy donors. Because cDNA was sequenced instead of genomic DNA, activated cells with high expression could be over-represented, although the groups did not differ in activation or CD3 levels. HLA sub-analyses involved small numbers of individuals, so any influence of HLA type on TCRB rearrangement remained unresolved.

This clone was detected a few times. No antigen is known for it. Base qualities were left out, and no much larger clone turns up one base away. Each donor gave one peripheral blood draw, approximately 100 mL on average, collected into heparinised tubes. A BD FACSAria II was used to sort naive, central memory, regulatory and stem cell-like memory CD4+ T cells with a panel that included CD45RO, CCR7, CD25, CD127, CD95 and CD27. A purity above 95% was achieved for all sorted populations. PBMCs were isolated immediately by Lymphoprep density gradient centrifugation and stained directly without culture. So that batch effects would be minimized, each experiment stained and sorted samples in pairs, pairing one healthy donor with one patient. Counted from cysteine to phenylalanine, this CDR3 has 14 amino acids. Only the CDR3 region is kept as DNA, spanning 42 bases read in frame from base 1. V loses 3 bases of germline sequence and J loses 7 bases, and the interval between the two ends is 13 bases. The germline V gene (reference sequence) yields LNHDA for CDR1 and SQIVND for CDR2.

The entire amount of isolated RNA was reverse transcribed using the High Capacity cDNA Reverse Transcription Kit, so the sequenced TCRB transcripts were expressed ones. Naive, central memory and regulatory T cell samples underwent deep immunoSEQ sequencing, averaging around 3.7 million total reads per sample. After sorted cells were lysed in RLT buffer, RNA was extracted with DNase-treated RNeasy Micro or Mini kits, with the choice depending on cell number. To prevent cross-contamination, every cell subset was processed on its own, while patient and healthy donor samples were processed together. TCRB sequences were amplified from cDNA with the immunoSEQ multiplex PCR, producing 87-bp fragments spanning the CDR3 region. Sequencing of the amplicons was performed on the Illumina HiSeq platform. The study's own analysis went as follows. PCR bias was computationally corrected using synthetic template baselines, reads within Hamming distance 2 were collapsed, and singletons that could not be merged were discarded. Reads were aligned to IMGT to assign V, D and J genes, CDR3 length, and insertions or deletions at six rearrangement sites. Within each subset, clonotype counts were normalized to sorted cell number, and only after that were true diversity and Gini coefficients computed with the tcR R package. Repertoire sharing was quantified using the overlap coefficient calculated on TCRB nucleotide sequences. As a proxy for the pre-selection repertoire, out-of-frame TCRB sequences from naive cells were analyzed. TCRdb took over this immuneACCESS table, retaining in-frame rearrangements with V and J assigned. Such tables are incomplete; in checked studies, under half of the missing clones stem from an unresolved V gene, and the remainder is unexplained. The DNA was the basis for D and trimming; V, J and clone size are from that table. The sample data list more than 300,000 clones, and roughly 16% of these were observed just once. Approximately 0.019% of the sample is taken by the ten largest.

The receptor's source is a woman between 18 and 30 years old in good health. Sequenced input: naive CD4+ T cells from blood. The cell subset or site tag for this specimen amounts to: true naive CD4+ T cells. The receptor chain draws on TRBV19 and TRBJ1-5; the D gene cannot be resolved reliably. The nucleotides read TGTGCCAGTAGTATCGGTACGGGAAGGCAGCCCCAGCATTTT. The translation is CASSIGTGRQPQHF.